These 19 T cell receptor beta chains share one sample of origin, sequenced in a study of post-analysis software for immune sequencing data (dated by TCRdb to the mid-2010s). Library prep was done by PCR. TCRdb records Illumina HiSeq 2500 as the sequencer. To reduce PCR and sequencing biases, unique molecular identifiers were built into the TCR beta cDNA libraries. The public reads were quality trimmed at Q25 with fastp and then assembled into clones with MiXCR by TCRdb, keeping productive beta chains. Records with the same CDR3 protein are collapsed into one entry carrying the most frequent genes and DNA. The sample records about half a million distinct CDR3 sequences, around 40% of which are singletons. Clones ranked in the top ten supply 9% to 13% of the sample. The paper's findings and limits, for the study overall: A handful of TRBV segments, including TRBV5-6, TRBV5-1 and TRBV20-1, were significantly more frequent in patients than controls.

These receptors' antigens are unknown. Sample: blood. These receptors all come from a girl aged 10 to 17 with multiple sclerosis.

J is TRBJ2-1 and V is TRBV5-1, with D unclear. Deletions cut 0 bases from V and 5 bases from J, with 9 bases between. The CDR3 is made up of 14 amino acids. CDR1 is SGHRS, CDR2 YFSETQ, per germline. CDR3 bases: TGCGCCAGCAGCTTGGCCAACATTGACAATGAGCAGTTCTTC. Residues: CASSLANIDNEQFF.

The chain joins TRBV4-2 to TRBJ1-2, with 8 bases identical to TRBD1. From germline, CDR1 is LGHNA and CDR2 YNFKEQ. V trimming: 4 bases; J trimming: 5 bases; junction bases outside the gene matches: 9. This CDR3 has 15 residues. The CDR3 sequence is CASSRDRKPTYGYTF. CDR3 coding DNA: TGTGCCAGCAGCCGGGACAGGAAACCAACTTATGGCTACACCTTC.

This clonotype was detected a few times. The rearrangement joins TRBV20-1 to TRBJ1-1; D unresolved. Between the trimmed V and J ends, which lost 0 bases and 11 bases, there was a span of 7 bases. Per germline, CDR1 DFQATT and CDR2 SNEGSKA (reference sequence). The CDR3 has 10 amino acids. The CDR3 sequence is CSAREIQAFF. The CDR3 DNA is TGCAGTGCTAGAGAAATTCAGGCTTTCTTT.

V gene TRBV28 combines with J gene TRBJ2-1; 7 bases align to TRBD2. The CDR3 covers 17 residues. Germline CDR1 reads MDHEN; CDR2 reads SYDVKM. Unmatched junction bases numbered 14, after V lost 5 bases and J lost 4 bases. The CDR3 sequence: CASSRGRVSGHYNEQFF. The DNA for the CDR3 is TGTGCCAGCAGTAGGGGTAGGGTTAGCGGGCATTACAATGAGCAGTTCTTC.

The rearrangement joins TRBV3-1 to TRBJ1-1, with TRBD1 as a possible D gene (6 bases). The V gene lost 1 base and the J gene lost 6 bases, with 12 bases spanning the gap. Per the germline V gene, CDR1 is LGHDT and CDR2 is YNNKEL (reference sequence). The CDR3 totals 14 residues. As DNA, the CDR3 is TGTGCCAGCAGCCAAGGTGGGGGCTTCGCTGAAGCTTTCTTT. Translation: CASSQGGGFAEAFF.

This clonotype has only a few counts. The chain combines TRBV27 with TRBJ2-7; D might be TRBD2 (6 bases). The CDR3 spans 14 residues. Germline CDR1 reads MNHEY; CDR2 reads SMNVEV (reference sequence). V was clipped by 5 bases and J by 3 bases, with 14 bases between them. In nucleotides, the CDR3 is TGTGCCAGCAGTCCCCAGGAGGGCTTCTACGAGCAGTACTTC. It yields the protein CASSPQEGFYEQYF.

This clonotype was detected only once. V gene TRBV11-2 combines with J gene TRBJ2-1; 7 nucleotides agree with TRBD1. From germline, CDR1 is SGHAT and CDR2 FQNNGV. After removal of 4 bases from V and 4 bases from J, the junction contained 10 bases not matched to a gene. The CDR3 length is 16 residues. In DNA, the CDR3 is TGTGCCAGCAGCTGGTACAGGGGTAAAGGATACAATGAGCAGTTCTTC. The encoded protein is CASSWYRGKGYNEQFF.

This clonotype was counted only a few times. The rearrangement uses TRBV20-1 and TRBJ2-7; D tentatively fits TRBD1 or TRBD2 (7 bases each). CDR1 is DFQATT, CDR2 SNEGSKA, per germline (reference sequence). The germline V and J ends were trimmed by 6 bases and 2 bases, with 20 bases remaining between them. The CDR3 is made up of 15 amino acids. As DNA, the CDR3 is TGCAGTGCAACCTCCGACAGGGAGGGAGCCTACGAGCAGTACTTC. Its translation is CSATSDREGAYEQYF.

This clonotype was seen a handful of times. The rearrangement links TRBV29-1 to TRBJ1-2; the match to TRBD1 covers 10 bases. Germline CDR1 and CDR2: SQVTM and ANQGSEA. The length of the CDR3 is 15 residues. J gave up 7 bases and V 5 bases, and 13 bases lay outside the gene matches. The chain's CDR3 is CSVPRDRGGVAGYTF. The CDR3 coding sequence is TGCAGCGTTCCTCGGGACAGGGGTGGAGTTGCTGGCTACACCTTC.

The J gene is TRBJ2-5, the V gene TRBV5-1, with 8 bases that match TRBD2. The germline V gene has CDR1 SGHRS and CDR2 YFSETQ. This CDR3 has 13 residues. Germline trimming cut 4 bases from V and 11 bases from J; bases unmatched to any gene: 10. Here the CDR3 DNA reads TGCGCCAGCAGCGGGGGCGGGAGGAATGAGCAGTACTTC. As protein: CASSGGGRNEQYF.

The chain recombines TRBV6-5 with TRBJ2-1; D might be TRBD1 (6 bases). The germline CDR1 and CDR2 sequences are MNHEY and SVGAGI. Deletions cut 2 bases from V and 5 bases from J, with 25 bases between. The CDR3 has 19 residues. CDR3 coding DNA: TGTGCCAGCAGTTACGGTATAGGGGCCGGAACAGGGTTAAACAATGAGCAGTTCTTC. It yields the protein CASSYGIGAGTGLNNEQFF.

The V call is TRBV5-1, the J call TRBJ1-4; maybe TRBD1 (5 bases). V dropped 0 bases and J dropped 7 bases, with 13 bases sitting between them. CDR1 SGHRS and CDR2 YFSETQ come from the germline V gene. The CDR3 is 15 residues long. The CDR3: CASSLDGQGGEKLFF. The DNA of the CDR3 is TGCGCCAGCAGCTTGGACGGGCAGGGTGGTGAAAAACTGTTTTTT.

The chain uses TRBV4-2 and TRBJ1-5; D may be TRBD1 (6 bases). There are 15 residues in the CDR3. V was shortened by 0 bases and J by 5 bases, with 11 bases between the two germline ends. CDR1 LGHNA and CDR2 YNFKEQ come from the germline V gene. The CDR3 DNA is TGTGCCAGCAGCCAAGATACTGGGGGCCATCAGCCCCAGCATTTT. It encodes CASSQDTGGHQPQHF.

Remarks on this clonotype: A much larger clone lies a single base off, so this may be a read error. The chain combines TRBV5-1 with TRBJ2-5, with D perhaps TRBD2 (5 bases). The germline gives CDR1 SGHRS, CDR2 YFSETQ. The germline V and J ends were trimmed by 3 bases and 1 base, with 10 bases remaining between them. The CDR3 sequence is 14 residues long. CDR3 nucleotide sequence: TGCGCCAGCAGCTGCAGCGGTACCCAAGAGACCCAGTACTTC. Translation: CASSCSGTQETQYF.

The chain uses TRBV5-1 and TRBJ2-5; 8 bases line up with TRBD2. The V gene's germline CDR1 is SGHRS and CDR2 YFSETQ. The CDR3 consists of 18 residues. The J segment lost 1 base and the V segment lost 2 bases, leaving 13 bases of the junction unmatched. The CDR3 nucleotides are TGCGCCAGCAGCTTTTACCTAGCGGGCCCAACAGGCCAAGAGACCCAGTACTTC. Encoded protein: CASSFYLAGPTGQETQYF.

The V call is TRBV12-5, the J call TRBJ1-2; a possible D gene is TRBD1 (6 bases). V lost 7 bases, J lost 6 bases, and 18 bases lay in between. Germline V lookup: CDR1 LGHNT, CDR2 FRNRAP. There are 14 residues in the CDR3. The CDR3 DNA reads TGTGCTAGTGCCCCAAAACAGGGACCGAATGGCTACACCTTC. Amino acid sequence: CASAPKQGPNGYTF.

The J gene is TRBJ2-7, the V gene TRBV5-1, with D possibly matching TRBD2 (5 bases). The CDR3 is 16 residues long. The V end was cut by 0 bases, the J end by 4 bases, with 17 bases between. The germline V gene encodes CDR1 SGHRS and CDR2 YFSETQ. CDR3 nucleotides: TGCGCCAGCAGCTTGGATCAGGCTAGCAGGAGGTACGAGCAGTACTTC. This translates into CASSLDQASRRYEQYF.

As regards this clonotype: Its ends do not fully match the called genes, so a read error is possible. The chain carries TRBV20-1 and TRBJ2-1; 9 bases agree with TRBD2. The germline gives CDR1 DFQATT, CDR2 SNEGSKA (reference sequence). The CDR3 sequence is 17 residues long. This CDR3 reads CSAPDSSGRRSYNVQFF. In DNA form, the CDR3 reads TGCAGTGCCCCCGACAGTAGCGGGAGACGCTCCTACAATGTGCAGTTCTTC.

This clonotype was seen a handful of times. The chain has TRBV5-1 and TRBJ2-7; 7 bases line up with TRBD2. Germline V gene data show CDR1 as SGHRS and CDR2 as YFSETQ. V shed 0 bases, J shed 0 bases, and the junction held 3 bases outside the gene matches. The CDR3 sequence is 15 residues long. In nucleotides, the CDR3 is TGCGCCAGCAGCTTGGGGTGGGAGGGCTCCTACGAGCAGTACTTC. Its protein is CASSLGWEGSYEQYF.